The next 24 T cell receptor beta chains were all read from a single sample in a study of CD8+ T cells in alopecia areata. The treatment here: oral pan-JAK inhibitor, 5-10 mg twice daily. RNA, once extracted, was reverse transcribed into cDNA for use as the sequencing template. Data came from immunoSEQ multiplex PCR; TCRdb stores just in-frame clones and leaves some out. Of over 100,000 clones in the sample, around 56% are singletons; the top ten hold roughly 0.45%. The sequenced sample was CD4+ T cells sorted from blood, obtained at week 4, from a patient treated with tofacitinib. These receptors all stem from a human donor with alopecia areata.

The V gene is TRBV5-4, the J gene TRBJ1-1, with a weak D call TRBD1 (5 bases). This CDR3 contains 15 residues. Germline V gives CDR1 SGHNT, CDR2 YYREEE (reference sequence). The V end lost 3 bases, the J end lost 0 bases, and 12 bases lay between the germline ends. For the CDR3, the DNA is TGTGCCAGCAGCTGGCCCGGGACGGTGAACACTGAAGCTTTCTTT. Translation: CASSWPGTVNTEAFF.

This clone has a handful of counts. This chain connects TRBV29-1 to TRBJ2-3, with 8 bases matching TRBD2. Germline-derived CDR1 and CDR2 are SQVTM and ANQGSEA. V was pared by 2 bases and J by 7 bases, with 8 bases of the junction left unmatched. The CDR3 runs 14 residues. For the CDR3, the DNA is TGCAGCGTTGAATCAGGGCGGGGGGATCATACGCAGTATTTT. Its translation: CSVESGRGDHTQYF.

The rearrangement joins TRBV5-1 to TRBJ2-3, with a possible D match to TRBD2 (7 bases). CDR1 is SGHRS and CDR2 is YFSETQ in the germline V gene. V was pared by 3 bases and J by 2 bases, with 16 bases between. The CDR3 contains 16 residues. As DNA, the CDR3 is TGCGCCAGCAGCTCCGGTGGGCGGGGGCCCACAGATACGCAGTATTTT. Residues: CASSSGGRGPTDTQYF.

The V gene is TRBV30, the J gene TRBJ2-6; D not resolved. CDR1 and CDR2 from the germline V gene are GTSNPN and SVGIG (reference sequence). The V gene lost 2 bases and the J gene lost 0 bases, with 5 bases spanning the gap. The CDR3 has 14 residues. CDR3 in amino acids: CAWSRDSGANVLTF. In nucleotides, the CDR3 is TGTGCCTGGAGTCGTGACTCTGGGGCCAACGTCCTGACTTTC.

The chain links TRBV19 to TRBJ2-5, with unresolved D. The CDR3 runs 12 residues. Deletions cut 5 bases from V and 4 bases from J, with 8 bases between. Germline values: CDR1 LNHDA, CDR2 SQIVND (reference sequence). The CDR3 region has the DNA TGTGCCAGTAGTCCCACTCGAGAGACCCAGTACTTC. Translation: CASSPTRETQYF. Looking up the rest from reference TRBV19 and TRBJ2-5 gives the full variable domain: DGGITQSPKYLFRKEGQNVTLSCEQNLNHDAMYWYRQDPGQGLRLIYYSQIVNDFQKGDIAEGYSVSREKKESFPLTVTSAQKNPTAFYLCASSPTRETQYFGPGTRLLVL.

This clone was seen more than once but under ten times. J is TRBJ2-3 and V is TRBV7-3, with a tentative D call TRBD2 (5 bases). The V end lost 4 bases, the J end lost 4 bases, and 9 bases lay between the germline ends. The germline V gene has CDR1 SGHTA and CDR2 FQGTGA. CDR3 size: 13 residues. The CDR3 loop is CASSSTRPDTQYF. The DNA for the CDR3 is TGTGCCAGCAGCTCAACTAGACCAGATACGCAGTATTTT.

In this sample, this clone turned up a few times. The rearrangement uses TRBV19 and TRBJ2-7; TRBD1 is a possible D gene (6 bases). CDR1 and CDR2 (germline): LNHDA, SQIVND (reference sequence). The CDR3 totals 12 residues. V was trimmed by 5 bases and J by 6 bases, leaving 11 bases between them. In DNA, the CDR3 is TGTGCCAGTAGTCTACAGGGTTCCGAGCAGTACTTC. This sequence encodes CASSLQGSEQYF.

The chain recombines TRBV5-1 with TRBJ2-5, with 9 bases that match TRBD2. V trimming: 4 bases; J trimming: 2 bases; junction bases outside the gene matches: 3. Germline V gene lookup returns CDR1 SGHRS and CDR2 YFSETQ. CDR3 length: 14 amino acids. CDR3 amino acids: CASSRSGGQETQYF. The CDR3 DNA is TGCGCCAGCAGCCGTAGCGGGGGTCAAGAGACCCAGTACTTC.

This sequence joins TRBV7-2 and TRBJ2-1; TRBD1 agrees at 9 bases. V gave up 9 bases and J gave up 4 bases; unmatched junction bases: 10. Germline CDR1 is SGHTA and CDR2 is FQGNSA. The CDR3 spans 15 residues. CDR3 region: CASGNDRGRYNEQFF. CDR3 DNA sequence: TGTGCCAGTGGCAACGACAGGGGGAGATACAATGAGCAGTTCTTC.

The V call is TRBV29-1, the J call TRBJ2-7; D gene uncertain. Trimming stripped 4 bases from V and 6 bases from J, with 10 bases between. CDR3 length: 11 residues. The germline CDR1 and CDR2 sequences are SQVTM and ANQGSEA. The CDR3, as DNA: TGCAGCGTTGCTGAGCTGGGCGAGCAGTACTTC. This codes for CSVAELGEQYF.

The J gene is TRBJ1-4, the V gene TRBV25-1, with TRBD1 as a possible D gene (5 bases). This CDR3 is built from 14 residues. Germline V lookup: CDR1 MGHDK, CDR2 SYGVNS. Trimming left V 2 bases short and J 6 bases short, with 10 bases between. CDR3 nucleotide sequence: TGTGCCAGCAGTGAAATGGGGACGGATGAAAAACTGTTTTTT. Translation gives CASSEMGTDEKLFF.

The J gene is TRBJ2-7, the V gene TRBV6-5; 11 nucleotides line up with TRBD2. Germline V gene sequence: CDR1 MNHEY, CDR2 SVGAGI. After removal of 6 bases from V and 5 bases from J, the junction contained 6 bases not matched to a gene. The CDR3 runs to 14 residues. CDR3: CASRIAGGPNEQYF. As DNA, the CDR3 is TGTGCCAGCAGAATAGCGGGAGGGCCAAACGAGCAGTACTTC.

The rearrangement joins TRBV5-1 to TRBJ2-2, with D unclear. Per germline, CDR1 SGHRS and CDR2 YFSETQ. The CDR3 runs to 16 residues. The V end was cut by 1 base, the J end by 1 base, with 11 bases between. The CDR3 bases are TGCGCCAGCAGCTTGCTGTTTAGGAAGAACACCGGGGAGCTGTTTTTT. Translation: CASSLLFRKNTGELFF.

This clone was counted a few times. This chain links TRBV29-1 with TRBJ2-5, with 9 bases identical to TRBD2. CDR1 is SQVTM, CDR2 ANQGSEA, per germline. This CDR3 is 13 amino acids long. V lost 7 bases and J lost 3; bases outside the gene matches: 6. The CDR3, as DNA: TGCAGCGCCGGTAGCGGGAGCGAAGAGACCCAGTACTTC. Translation: CSAGSGSEETQYF. Together with reference TRBV29-1 and TRBJ2-5, the CDR3 gives the full variable domain: SAVISQKPSRDICQRGTSLTIQCQVDSQVTMMFWYRQQPGQSLTLIATANQGSEATYESGFVIDKFPISRPNLTFSTLTVSNMSPEDSSIYLCSAGSGSEETQYFGPGTRLLVL.

J is TRBJ2-5 and V is TRBV18, with D possibly being TRBD2 (6 bases). CDR3 size: 15 residues. Germline V gives CDR1 KGHSH, CDR2 LQKENI. The V end lost 2 bases, the J end lost 5 bases, and 15 bases lay between the germline ends. As DNA, the CDR3 is TGTGCCAGCTCACCAAACTCTGGCGGGACTGAGACCCAGTACTTC. Translated: CASSPNSGGTETQYF.

This sequence joins TRBV7-9 and TRBJ1-5; the D gene is possibly TRBD1 (5 bases). Germline values: CDR1 SEHNR, CDR2 FQNEAQ (reference sequence). The CDR3 spans 14 residues. Deletions cut 5 bases from V and 9 bases from J, with 17 bases between. The CDR3 coding sequence is TGTGCCAGCAGCCCCGGTGGGCAGGGAGGGCCCCAGCATTTT. Protein product: CASSPGGQGGPQHF.

The V gene is TRBV30, the J gene TRBJ2-5; D remains ambiguous. The CDR3 sequence is 11 residues long. V dropped 4 bases and J dropped 1 base, with 4 bases sitting between them. Germline V gene sequence: CDR1 GTSNPN, CDR2 SVGIG (reference sequence). DNA for the CDR3: TGTGCCTGGACAGCCCAAGAGACCCAGTACTTC. Residues: CAWTAQETQYF. The variable domain in full, with the rest retrieved from reference TRBV30 and TRBJ2-5, is SQTIHQWPATLVQPVGSPLSLECTVEGTSNPNLYWYRQAAGRGLQLLFYSVGIGQISSEVPQNLSASRPQDRQFILSSKKLLLSDSGFYLCAWTAQETQYFGPGTRLLVL.

This clone was detected only a few times. The chain links TRBV29-1 to TRBJ2-5, with D possibly matching TRBD2 (5 bases). V was trimmed by 8 bases and J by 5 bases, leaving 12 bases between them. There are 11 residues in the CDR3. From germline, CDR1 is SQVTM and CDR2 ANQGSEA. Here the CDR3 DNA reads TGCAGCAAGGAGACGGGGGAGACCCAGTACTTC. It translates to CSKETGETQYF.

This clone has more than one count but fewer than ten. The sample carries other DNA sequences with the same CDR3. The V call is TRBV30, the J call TRBJ2-5; 8 nucleotides line up with TRBD2. Trimming took 3 bases from V and 2 from J; bases not matched to a gene: 2. Germline values: CDR1 GTSNPN, CDR2 SVGIG (reference sequence). The CDR3 is 13 amino acids. The CDR3 DNA is TGTGCCTGGAGCCGACTAGCGCAAGAGACCCAGTACTTC. It encodes CAWSRLAQETQYF.

The V gene is TRBV30, the J gene TRBJ1-3; D might be TRBD1 (5 bases). The CDR3 loop spans 15 amino acids. Germline lookup yields CDR1 GTSNPN and CDR2 SVGIG (reference sequence). Trimming removed 2 bases from V and 0 bases from J, with 11 bases in between. The CDR3 is CAWSRGTHSGNTIYF. In DNA, the CDR3 is TGTGCCTGGAGTCGTGGGACCCACTCTGGAAACACCATATATTTT. Full variable domain (remainder filled in from reference TRBV30 and TRBJ1-3): SQTIHQWPATLVQPVGSPLSLECTVEGTSNPNLYWYRQAAGRGLQLLFYSVGIGQISSEVPQNLSASRPQDRQFILSSKKLLLSDSGFYLCAWSRGTHSGNTIYFGEGSWLTVV.

This sequence joins TRBV5-1 and TRBJ2-3; D is perhaps TRBD2 (6 bases). The CDR3 extends over 15 amino acids. Per germline, CDR1 SGHRS and CDR2 YFSETQ. V lost 3 bases to trimming and J lost 0 bases, with 11 bases between them. CDR3 sequence reads: CASSWQEGSTDTQYF. In DNA, the CDR3 is TGCGCCAGCAGCTGGCAGGAGGGGAGCACAGATACGCAGTATTTT. The variable domain in full, with the rest retrieved from reference TRBV5-1 and TRBJ2-3, is KAGVTQTPRYLIKTRGQQVTLSCSPISGHRSVSWYQQTPGQGLQFLFEYFSETQRNKGNFPGRFSGRQFSNSRSEMNVSTLELGDSALYLCASSWQEGSTDTQYFGPGTRLTVL.

This chain links TRBV29-1 with TRBJ2-3, with 7 bases aligning to TRBD1. CDR1 is SQVTM and CDR2 is ANQGSEA in the germline V gene. V shed 6 bases, J shed 3 bases, and the junction held 6 bases outside the gene matches. This CDR3 comprises 13 residues. The DNA for the CDR3 is TGCAGCGTGGCCAGGGGGTCAACAGATACGCAGTATTTT. It codes for CSVARGSTDTQYF.

This chain joins TRBV5-6 and TRBJ2-1; D unclear. The CDR3 runs to 11 residues. V was trimmed by 2 bases and J by 7 bases, leaving 4 bases between them. Looked up from germline, CDR1 is SGHDT and CDR2 is YYEEEE. CDR3 sequence reads: CASSFRNEQFF. CDR3 coding DNA: TGTGCCAGCAGCTTTAGGAATGAGCAGTTCTTC. The full variable domain, in which reference TRBV5-6 and TRBJ2-1 provide the parts outside the CDR3, is DAGVTQSPTHLIKTRGQQVTLRCSPKSGHDTVSWYQQALGQGPQFIFQYYEEEERQRGNFPDRFSGHQFPNYSSELNVNALLLGDSALYLCASSFRNEQFFGPGTRLTVL.

V usage is TRBV6-1 and J usage is TRBJ2-1; D is undetermined. With 3 bases removed from V and 0 bases from J, the gap between germline ends came to 6 bases. The CDR3 runs to 14 residues. CDR1 is MNHNS and CDR2 is SASEGT in the germline V gene. The CDR3 here is CASSDPSSYNEQFF. The CDR3 region has the DNA TGTGCCAGCAGTGACCCGAGCTCCTACAATGAGCAGTTCTTC.